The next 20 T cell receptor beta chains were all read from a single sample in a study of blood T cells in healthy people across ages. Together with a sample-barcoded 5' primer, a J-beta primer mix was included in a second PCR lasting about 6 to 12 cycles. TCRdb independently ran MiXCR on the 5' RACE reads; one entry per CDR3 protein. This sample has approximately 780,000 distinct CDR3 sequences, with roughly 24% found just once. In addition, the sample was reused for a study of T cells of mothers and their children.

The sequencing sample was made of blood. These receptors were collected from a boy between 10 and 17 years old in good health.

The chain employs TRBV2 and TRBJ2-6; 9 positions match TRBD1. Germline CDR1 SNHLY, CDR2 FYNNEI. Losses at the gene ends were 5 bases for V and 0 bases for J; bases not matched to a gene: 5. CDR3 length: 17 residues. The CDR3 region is CASSRDRVISGANVLTF. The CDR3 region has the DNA TGTGCCAGCAGTCGGGACAGGGTTATCTCTGGGGCCAACGTCCTGACTTTC.

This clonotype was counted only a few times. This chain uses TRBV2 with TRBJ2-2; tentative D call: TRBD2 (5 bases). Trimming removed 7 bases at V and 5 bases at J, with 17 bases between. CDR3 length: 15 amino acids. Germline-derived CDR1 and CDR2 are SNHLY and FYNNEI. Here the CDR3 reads CASTSLGRDTGELFF. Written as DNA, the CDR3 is TGTGCCAGCACTAGCCTCGGTAGGGATACCGGGGAGCTGTTTTTT.

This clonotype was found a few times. The CDR3 DNA is TGCGCCAGCCGTAATAGAGAGGGCACTGAAGCTTTCTTT. Amino acid sequence: CASRNREGTEAFF. This rearrangement joins TRBV5-1 to TRBJ1-1; D unresolved. The CDR3 has 13 amino acids. CDR1 SGHRS and CDR2 YFSETQ come from the germline V gene. V lost 7 bases, J lost 4 bases, and 14 bases lay in between.

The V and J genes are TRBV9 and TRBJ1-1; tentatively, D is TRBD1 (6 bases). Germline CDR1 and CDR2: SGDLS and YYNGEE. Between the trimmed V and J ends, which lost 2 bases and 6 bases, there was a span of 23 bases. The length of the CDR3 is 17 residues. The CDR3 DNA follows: TGTGCCAGCAGCGTTCCCCGGGCGGGGGCGGGGGTCTCTGAAGCTTTCTTT. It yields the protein CASSVPRAGAGVSEAFF.

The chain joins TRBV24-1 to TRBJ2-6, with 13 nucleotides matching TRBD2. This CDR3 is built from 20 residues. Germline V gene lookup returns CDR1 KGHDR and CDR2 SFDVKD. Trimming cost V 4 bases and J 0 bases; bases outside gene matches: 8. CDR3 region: CATSDSGLAGDPSGANVLTF. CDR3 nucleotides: TGTGCCACCAGTGACTCTGGACTAGCGGGGGATCCCTCTGGGGCCAACGTCCTGACTTTC.

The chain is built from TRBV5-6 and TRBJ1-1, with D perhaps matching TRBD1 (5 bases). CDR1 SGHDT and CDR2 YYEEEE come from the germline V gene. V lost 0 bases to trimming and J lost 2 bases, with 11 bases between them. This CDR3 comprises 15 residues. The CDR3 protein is CASSLDRRANTEAFF. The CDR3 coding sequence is TGTGCCAGCAGCTTGGATCGCAGGGCCAACACTGAAGCTTTCTTT.

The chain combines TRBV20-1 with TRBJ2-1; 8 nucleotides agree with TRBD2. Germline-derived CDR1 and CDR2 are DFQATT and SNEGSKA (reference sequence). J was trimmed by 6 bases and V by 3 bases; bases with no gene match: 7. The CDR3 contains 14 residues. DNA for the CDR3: TGCAGTGCTAGCGCCGAGCGGGGGAGCAATGAGCAGTTCTTC. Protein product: CSASAERGSNEQFF.

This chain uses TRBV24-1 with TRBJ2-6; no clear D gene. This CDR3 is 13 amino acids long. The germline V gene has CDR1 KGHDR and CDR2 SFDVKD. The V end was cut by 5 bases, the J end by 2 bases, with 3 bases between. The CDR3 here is CATSGAGANVLTF. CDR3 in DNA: TGTGCCACCAGTGGAGCTGGGGCCAACGTCCTGACTTTC.

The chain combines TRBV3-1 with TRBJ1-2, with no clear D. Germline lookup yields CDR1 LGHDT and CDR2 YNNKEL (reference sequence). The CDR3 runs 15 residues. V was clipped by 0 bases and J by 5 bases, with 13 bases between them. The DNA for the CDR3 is TGTGCCAGCAGCCAAGATGGGCAGGCGAGGTATGGCTACACCTTC. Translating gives CASSQDGQARYGYTF.

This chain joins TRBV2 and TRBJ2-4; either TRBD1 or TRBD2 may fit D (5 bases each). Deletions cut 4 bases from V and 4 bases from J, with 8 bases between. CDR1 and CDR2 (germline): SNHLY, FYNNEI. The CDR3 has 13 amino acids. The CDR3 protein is CASSVEGKNIQYF. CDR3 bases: TGTGCCAGCAGTGTCGAGGGGAAAAACATTCAGTACTTC. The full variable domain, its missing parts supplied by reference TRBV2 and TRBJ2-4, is EPEVTQTPSHQVTQMGQEVILRCVPISNHLYFYWYRQILGQKVEFLVSFYNNEISEKSEIFDDQFSVERPDGSNFTLKIRSTKLEDSAMYFCASSVEGKNIQYFGAGTRLSVL.

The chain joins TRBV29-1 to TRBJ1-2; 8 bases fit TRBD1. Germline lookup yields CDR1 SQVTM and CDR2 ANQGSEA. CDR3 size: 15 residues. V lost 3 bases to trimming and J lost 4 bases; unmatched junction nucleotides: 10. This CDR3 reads CSVESPWDRTYGYTF. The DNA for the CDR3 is TGCAGCGTTGAGTCCCCTTGGGACAGGACCTATGGCTACACCTTC.

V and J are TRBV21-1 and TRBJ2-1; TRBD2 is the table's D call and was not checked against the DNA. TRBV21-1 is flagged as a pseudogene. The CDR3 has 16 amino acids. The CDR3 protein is CASSKDWGEVGNEQFF. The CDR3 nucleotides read TGTGCCAGCAGCAAAGATTGGGGGGAGGTTGGCAATGAGCAGTTCTTC.

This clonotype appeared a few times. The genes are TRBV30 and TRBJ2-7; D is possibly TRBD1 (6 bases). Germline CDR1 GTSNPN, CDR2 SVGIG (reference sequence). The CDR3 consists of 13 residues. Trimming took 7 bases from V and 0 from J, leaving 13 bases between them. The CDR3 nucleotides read TGTGCCTCTAGGACAGAGAACTCCTACGAGCAGTACTTC. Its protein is CASRTENSYEQYF.

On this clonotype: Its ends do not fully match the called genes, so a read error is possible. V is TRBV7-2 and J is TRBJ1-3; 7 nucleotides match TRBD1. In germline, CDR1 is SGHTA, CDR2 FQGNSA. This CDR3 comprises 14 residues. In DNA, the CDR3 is TGTGCCAGCAGCCCCCGACAGGGAGAAAACACCACATATTTT. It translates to CASSPRQGENTTYF.

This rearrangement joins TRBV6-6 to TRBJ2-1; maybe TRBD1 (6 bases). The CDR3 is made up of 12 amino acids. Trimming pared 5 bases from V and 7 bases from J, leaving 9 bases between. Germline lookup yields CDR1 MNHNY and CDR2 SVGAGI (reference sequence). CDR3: CASSHRVNEQFF. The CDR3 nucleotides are TGTGCCAGCAGTCACAGGGTAAATGAGCAGTTCTTC.

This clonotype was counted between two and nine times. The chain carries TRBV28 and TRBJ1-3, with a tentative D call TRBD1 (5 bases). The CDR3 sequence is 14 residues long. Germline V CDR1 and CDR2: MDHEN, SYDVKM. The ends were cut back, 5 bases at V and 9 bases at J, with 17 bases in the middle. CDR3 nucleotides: TGTGCCAGCAGTCGGGGGACGCCGACCCGCACCATATATTTT. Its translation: CASSRGTPTRTIYF.

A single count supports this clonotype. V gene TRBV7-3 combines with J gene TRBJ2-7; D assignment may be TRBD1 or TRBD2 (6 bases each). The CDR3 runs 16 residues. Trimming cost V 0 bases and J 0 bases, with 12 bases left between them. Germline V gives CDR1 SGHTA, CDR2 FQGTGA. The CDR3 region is CASSLTAGGPSYEQYF. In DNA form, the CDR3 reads TGTGCCAGCAGCTTAACGGCCGGGGGCCCCTCCTACGAGCAGTACTTC.

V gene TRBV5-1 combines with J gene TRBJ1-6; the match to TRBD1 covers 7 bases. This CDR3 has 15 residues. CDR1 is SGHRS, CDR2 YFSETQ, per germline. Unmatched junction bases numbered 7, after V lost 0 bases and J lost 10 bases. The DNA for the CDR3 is TGCGCCAGCAGCTTGGAAGACAGGGTAGTATCACCCCTCCACTTT. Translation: CASSLEDRVVSPLHF. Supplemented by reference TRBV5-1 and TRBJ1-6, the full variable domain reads KAGVTQTPRYLIKTRGQQVTLSCSPISGHRSVSWYQQTPGQGLQFLFEYFSETQRNKGNFPGRFSGRQFSNSRSEMNVSTLELGDSALYLCASSLEDRVVSPLHFGNGTRLTVT.

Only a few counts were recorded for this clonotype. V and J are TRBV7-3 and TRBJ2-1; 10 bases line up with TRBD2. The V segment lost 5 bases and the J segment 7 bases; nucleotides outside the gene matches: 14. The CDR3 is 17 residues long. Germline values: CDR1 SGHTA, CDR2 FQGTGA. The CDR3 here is CASSPTRERGGMNEQFF. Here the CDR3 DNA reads TGTGCCAGCAGCCCGACTCGGGAGCGGGGGGGTATGAATGAGCAGTTCTTC.

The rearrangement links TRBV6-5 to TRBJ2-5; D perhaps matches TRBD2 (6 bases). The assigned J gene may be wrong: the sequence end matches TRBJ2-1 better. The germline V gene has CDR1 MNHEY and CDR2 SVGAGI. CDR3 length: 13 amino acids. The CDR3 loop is CASSYSRREEQFF. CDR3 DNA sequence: TGTGCCAGCAGTTACTCGAGGCGGGAAGAGCAGTTCTTC.